Below, 3 T cell receptor beta chains from the same sample are listed, as sequenced in a study of blood T cell repertoires in COVID-19. Sequencing used immunoSEQ multiplex PCR; TCRdb keeps in-frame clones, though not all of them. In the table there are about 59,000 clones, roughly nine tenths of which are singletons. Material for sequencing was peripheral blood. The receptor source for this set is a human donor in a cohort sampled during active COVID-19.

The chain has TRBV18 and TRBJ2-5, with 8 bases lining up with TRBD2. This CDR3 region has 15 residues. Germline values: CDR1 KGHSH, CDR2 LQKENI. V shed 2 bases, J shed 2 bases, and the junction held 4 bases outside the gene matches. In DNA form, the CDR3 reads TGTGCCAGCTCACCAATCCGGGGGGGACAAGAGACCCAGTACTTC. Its protein is CASSPIRGGQETQYF.

V gene TRBV9 combines with J gene TRBJ2-1; D possibly corresponds to TRBD2 (5 bases). V lost 4 bases to trimming and J lost 3 bases, with 17 bases between them. Germline loops: CDR1 SGDLS, CDR2 YYNGEE. There are 16 residues in the CDR3. DNA for the CDR3: TGTGCCAGCAGCTACCACGCGTCTCGGGGCTACAATGAGCAGTTCTTC. Translation: CASSYHASRGYNEQFF.

As DNA, the CDR3 is TGTGCCACCAGTGACCCCGGGACAGATGGAAACACCATATATTTT. Protein product: CATSDPGTDGNTIYF. J is TRBJ1-3 and V is TRBV24-1; TRBD1 aligns across 7 bases. The CDR3 loop spans 15 amino acids. Germline-derived CDR1 and CDR2 are KGHDR and SFDVKD. V lost 4 bases and J lost 3; bases outside the gene matches: 5.